A single sample gave rise to the 27 T cell receptor beta chains below, sequenced in a study of cytomegalovirus exposure and HLA in healthy donors. 60 Vbeta and 13 Jbeta primers were used in PCR. The repertoire was sequenced with immunoSEQ multiplex PCR; TCRdb's copy has only in-frame clones and lacks some. This table has approximately 77,000 clones, over 70% appearing once. Material: PBMCs. These receptors all stem from a woman in her 40s in good health and CMV-seronegative.

The rearrangement links TRBV5-6 to TRBJ2-7, with a tentative D call TRBD1 (5 bases). V shed 0 bases and J shed 2 bases, with 12 bases lying between them. The CDR3 has 15 residues. Germline CDR1 SGHDT, CDR2 YYEEEE. The CDR3 DNA is TGTGCCAGCAGCTTGGGTAGGGGTACCCCCTACGAGCAGTACTTC. Translating gives CASSLGRGTPYEQYF. The full variable domain, rest sourced from reference TRBV5-6 and TRBJ2-7, is DAGVTQSPTHLIKTRGQQVTLRCSPKSGHDTVSWYQQALGQGPQFIFQYYEEEERQRGNFPDRFSGHQFPNYSSELNVNALLLGDSALYLCASSLGRGTPYEQYFGPGTRLTVT.

This clone is a singleton in its sample. V is TRBV5-1 and J is TRBJ2-7, with D possibly TRBD2 on 5 matching bases. From germline, CDR1 is SGHRS and CDR2 YFSETQ. The CDR3 totals 14 residues. V was pared by 4 bases and J by 0 bases, with 11 bases between. Here the CDR3 reads CASSTHTSSYEQYF. CDR3 nucleotide sequence: TGCGCCAGCAGCACCCATACTAGCTCCTACGAGCAGTACTTC.

The chain combines TRBV11-2 with TRBJ1-2; TRBD1 matches at 10 bases. V gave up 5 bases and J gave up 8 bases; unmatched junction bases: 14. From germline, CDR1 is SGHAT and CDR2 FQNNGV. This CDR3 contains 16 residues. The CDR3 is CASSPERRQGARGYTF. CDR3 coding DNA: TGTGCCAGCAGCCCAGAGAGACGACAGGGGGCGAGAGGCTACACCTTC.

The rearrangement joins TRBV2 to TRBJ1-2; D not certain. There are 12 residues in the CDR3. The V gene's germline CDR1 is SNHLY and CDR2 FYNNEI. The V end lost 6 bases, the J end lost 7 bases, and 12 bases lay between the germline ends. The CDR3 sequence is CASRTNPSGYTF. For the CDR3, the DNA is TGTGCCAGCAGAACTAATCCCTCTGGCTACACCTTC.

The rearrangement joins TRBV19 to TRBJ2-2; 8 bases map to TRBD2. The CDR3 is 14 residues long. The germline V gene has CDR1 LNHDA and CDR2 SQIVND (reference sequence). V dropped 1 base and J dropped 5; count of bases not matched to a gene: 0. This chain's CDR3 is CASSIGGGTGELFF. DNA for the CDR3: TGTGCCAGTAGTATAGGCGGGGGGACCGGGGAGCTGTTTTTT.

This clone has more than one count but fewer than ten. This rearrangement joins TRBV11-2 to TRBJ2-5; TRBD2 matches 12 bases. This CDR3 is 18 amino acids long. Looked up from germline, CDR1 is SGHAT and CDR2 is FQNNGV. Trimming took 0 bases from V and 2 from J; bases not matched to a gene: 7. The CDR3: CASSLDLWTSGAQETQYF. As DNA, the CDR3 is TGTGCCAGCAGCTTAGATCTCTGGACTAGCGGGGCACAAGAGACCCAGTACTTC.

CDR3 amino acids: CASSLDQGRASPLHF. The CDR3 coding sequence is TGCGCCAGCAGCTTGGATCAGGGTCGGGCTTCACCCCTCCACTTT. V gene TRBV5-1 combines with J gene TRBJ1-6; weak D call: TRBD1 (5 bases). From germline, CDR1 is SGHRS and CDR2 YFSETQ. The length of the CDR3 is 15 residues. V was clipped by 0 bases and J by 9 bases, with 13 bases between them.

The chain links TRBV28 to TRBJ2-3; 7 bases map to TRBD2. The CDR3 spans 18 residues. Germline assignment: CDR1 MDHEN and CDR2 SYDVKM. The V segment lost 2 bases and the J segment 1 base; nucleotides outside the gene matches: 12. CDR3 bases: TGTGCCAGCAGTTTACCTAGCGGCCGAGGCACACGCACAGATACGCAGTATTTT. This gives the protein CASSLPSGRGTRTDTQYF.

The chain has TRBV19 and TRBJ1-2; 8 nucleotides align to TRBD1. V shed 5 bases, J shed 3 bases, and the junction held 8 bases outside the gene matches. The CDR3 runs to 15 residues. Germline CDR1 is LNHDA and CDR2 is SQIVND (reference sequence). The CDR3: CASSPRTGSDYGYTF. CDR3 nucleotides: TGTGCCAGTAGTCCCCGGACAGGGTCGGACTATGGCTACACCTTC.

This chain links TRBV5-6 with TRBJ2-7, with D possibly TRBD2 on 5 matching bases. Trimming removed 2 bases from V and 1 base from J, with 10 bases in between. Germline loops: CDR1 SGHDT, CDR2 YYEEEE. The CDR3 is 14 amino acids. The CDR3 DNA reads TGTGCCAGCAGCTTTCGTCGGGATTCCTACGAGCAGTACTTC. This sequence encodes CASSFRRDSYEQYF.

The genes are TRBV11-2 and TRBJ2-1, with TRBD2 identical over 12 bases. V trimming: 4 bases; J trimming: 6 bases; junction bases outside the gene matches: 4. The CDR3 is 15 amino acids. CDR1 and CDR2 (germline): SGHAT, FQNNGV. For the CDR3, the DNA is TGTGCCAGCAGCTGGGCTAGCGGGGGGGGCAATGAGCAGTTCTTC. Protein product: CASSWASGGGNEQFF.

V and J are TRBV7-2 and TRBJ2-7; 7 bases align to TRBD1. The CDR3 runs 18 residues. With 2 bases clipped from V and 0 bases from J, the junction kept 13 bases outside the gene matches. Germline CDR1 and CDR2: SGHTA and FQGNSA. The chain's CDR3 is CASSLTQIGTASSYEQYF. The CDR3 nucleotides read TGTGCCAGCAGCTTAACCCAAATCGGGACAGCGAGCTCCTACGAGCAGTACTTC.

V is TRBV9 and J is TRBJ2-3, with TRBD2 identical over 14 bases. Losses at the gene ends were 5 bases for V and 2 bases for J; bases not matched to a gene: 4. The CDR3 has 16 amino acids. Germline CDR1 reads SGDLS; CDR2 reads YYNGEE. The CDR3 region is CASSGTSGGPTDTQYF. The DNA of the CDR3 is TGTGCCAGCAGTGGGACTAGCGGGGGACCCACAGATACGCAGTATTTT.

This rearrangement joins TRBV7-7 to TRBJ2-5; a weak D match, TRBD1 (6 bases). V was trimmed by 5 bases and J by 4 bases, leaving 17 bases between them. Germline V gene data show CDR1 as SSHAT and CDR2 as FNYEAQ (reference sequence). CDR3 length: 15 amino acids. The CDR3 region is CASSVEWRGGETQYF. CDR3 nucleotides: TGTGCCAGCAGCGTAGAGTGGCGAGGGGGAGAGACCCAGTACTTC.

V gene TRBV7-9 combines with J gene TRBJ1-4; D call uncertain. Germline CDR1 reads SEHNR; CDR2 reads FQNEAQ (reference sequence). This CDR3 contains 16 residues. The V end lost 0 bases, the J end lost 7 bases, and 15 bases lay between the germline ends. The CDR3 nucleotides read TGTGCCAGCAGCTTAGCGAGGGCAGCCCTTAGTGAAAAACTGTTTTTT. Translation: CASSLARAALSEKLFF.

The V call is TRBV7-2, the J call TRBJ1-1; unclear D gene. CDR1 is SGHTA, CDR2 FQGNSA, per germline. The CDR3 extends over 13 amino acids. Trimming shortened V by 5 bases and J by 8 bases, and 15 bases separated the two germline ends. CDR3 DNA sequence: TGTGCCAGCAGCACCCGGCGGTCTGGAGAAGCTTTCTTT. It translates to CASSTRRSGEAFF. The complete variable domain, with remaining parts taken from reference TRBV7-2 and TRBJ1-1, reads GAGVSQSPSNKVTEKGKDVELRCDPISGHTALYWYRQSLGQGLEFLIYFQGNSAPDKSGLPSDRFSAERTGGSVSTLTIQRTQQEDSAVYLCASSTRRSGEAFFGQGTRLTVV.

Here the CDR3 reads CASSQMQETQYF. The CDR3 DNA is TGTGCCAGCTCTCAGATGCAAGAGACCCAGTACTTC. The chain recombines TRBV18 with TRBJ2-5; D gene unclear. With 6 bases removed from V and 2 bases from J, the gap between germline ends came to 7 bases. The V gene's germline CDR1 is KGHSH and CDR2 LQKENI. CDR3 size: 12 residues.

The chain has TRBV4-1 and TRBJ2-1, with 8 bases identical to TRBD2. CDR1 is MGHRA, CDR2 YSYEKL, per germline. The CDR3 runs to 15 residues. Trimming at V came to 1 base and at J to 7 bases, leaving 6 bases not matched to a gene. The CDR3 DNA reads TGCGCCAGCAGCCAAGCGGGAGGGCCTTCGAATGAGCAGTTCTTC. Translation gives CASSQAGGPSNEQFF.

This rearrangement joins TRBV7-2 to TRBJ1-2; perhaps TRBD1 as D (6 bases). CDR3 size: 14 residues. Germline assignment: CDR1 SGHTA and CDR2 FQGNSA. V was pared by 5 bases and J by 8 bases, with 18 bases between. The CDR3 nucleotides read TGTGCCAGCAGCCGAGCCGGGACATCGCCCGGCTACACCTTC. It codes for CASSRAGTSPGYTF.

Only a few counts were recorded for this clone. This chain joins TRBV7-6 and TRBJ2-1; TRBD2 is a possible D gene (5 bases). The CDR3 length is 15 residues. V was cut by 1 base and J by 3 bases, with 10 bases left in between. Germline-derived CDR1 and CDR2 are SGHVS and FNYEAQ. The CDR3 loop is CASSLGGEIYNEQFF. The DNA for the CDR3 is TGTGCCAGCAGCTTAGGGGGAGAGATCTACAATGAGCAGTTCTTC.

The CDR3: CASFQGRYEQYF. DNA of the CDR3: TGTGCCAGTTTTCAGGGCCGCTACGAGCAGTACTTC. V usage is TRBV2 and J usage is TRBJ2-7; possibly TRBD1 for D (5 bases). Trimming removed 9 bases at V and 3 bases at J, with 12 bases between. Germline CDR1 SNHLY, CDR2 FYNNEI. The CDR3 consists of 12 residues.

The chain joins TRBV5-1 to TRBJ2-2; TRBD2 matches 10 bases. CDR1 and CDR2 from the germline V gene are SGHRS and YFSETQ. Losses at the gene ends were 1 base for V and 7 bases for J; bases not matched to a gene: 1. CDR3 length: 14 residues. In nucleotides, the CDR3 is TGCGCCAGCAGCTTGAGCGGGGGGGTCGGGGAGCTGTTTTTT. It encodes CASSLSGGVGELFF. The entire variable domain, with the rest obtained from reference TRBV5-1 and TRBJ2-2, is as follows: KAGVTQTPRYLIKTRGQQVTLSCSPISGHRSVSWYQQTPGQGLQFLFEYFSETQRNKGNFPGRFSGRQFSNSRSEMNVSTLELGDSALYLCASSLSGGVGELFFGEGSRLTVL.

V is TRBV6-5 and J is TRBJ1-4; no clear D. The ends were cut back, 6 bases at V and 7 bases at J, with 15 bases in the middle. The germline V gene encodes CDR1 MNHEY and CDR2 SVGAGI. The length of the CDR3 is 14 residues. The CDR3 loop is CASRPGGFGEKLFF. CDR3 in DNA: TGTGCCAGCAGGCCGGGAGGGTTTGGTGAAAAACTGTTTTTT.

The V call is TRBV5-6, the J call TRBJ1-1, with D unclear. Germline V CDR1 and CDR2: SGHDT, YYEEEE. V lost 3 bases to trimming and J lost 0 bases, with 12 bases between them. This CDR3 comprises 15 residues. CDR3 sequence reads: CASSSITKLNTEAFF. In DNA, the CDR3 is TGTGCCAGCAGCTCTATTACCAAGCTGAACACTGAAGCTTTCTTT. The complete variable domain, with remaining parts taken from reference TRBV5-6 and TRBJ1-1, reads DAGVTQSPTHLIKTRGQQVTLRCSPKSGHDTVSWYQQALGQGPQFIFQYYEEEERQRGNFPDRFSGHQFPNYSSELNVNALLLGDSALYLCASSSITKLNTEAFFGQGTRLTVV.

This chain connects TRBV30 to TRBJ1-6; D call uncertain. CDR3 length: 13 amino acids. V lost 1 base and J lost 10, with 11 bases in between. Germline V lookup: CDR1 GTSNPN, CDR2 SVGIG (reference sequence). The CDR3 nucleotides read TGTGCCTGGAGTGGCGGGGTCGGATCACCCCTCCACTTT. The encoded protein is CAWSGGVGSPLHF.

The rearrangement joins TRBV29-1 to TRBJ1-1, with D perhaps matching TRBD1 (6 bases). CDR1 and CDR2 from the germline V gene are SQVTM and ANQGSEA. CDR3 length: 13 amino acids. V gave up 1 base and J gave up 5 bases, with 11 bases separating them. CDR3 DNA: TGCAGCGTTGAAGCCCGTCAGGGGACTGAAGCTTTCTTT. Translation: CSVEARQGTEAFF.

This clone was counted once. The chain carries TRBV30 and TRBJ2-2; D is uncertain. The CDR3 consists of 13 residues. Trimming left V 1 base short and J 7 bases short, with 10 bases between. Germline V gene data show CDR1 as GTSNPN and CDR2 as SVGIG (reference sequence). The CDR3 spells CAWSGLHSGELFF. CDR3 DNA sequence: TGTGCCTGGAGTGGTCTTCATAGCGGGGAGCTGTTTTTT.